The next 26 T cell receptor beta chains were all read from a single sample in a study of shared clonotypes between healthy human individuals (dated by TCRdb to the early 2020s). The library was generated by the immunoSEQ multiplex PCR assay. As stored in TCRdb, this immuneACCESS dataset retains in-frame rearrangements with V and J assigned. A fraction of the clones does not appear; measured against another copy, unresolved V genes explain less than half of the discrepancy, and the remainder lacks a known reason. The sample includes some 660,000 clones, with roughly 72% observed a single time. Of the sample, around 1.8% falls within the top ten clones. Sequenced input: memory CD4+ T cells sorted from blood. The sample's cell subset or site label is to be understood as: CD45RA-negative fraction. Receptors originate from a woman in her 30s in good health.

The J gene is TRBJ2-3, the V gene TRBV30; no reliable D call. The CDR3 sequence is 11 residues long. V lost 2 bases to trimming and J lost 6 bases, with 6 bases between them. Germline CDR1 and CDR2: GTSNPN and SVGIG (reference sequence). The CDR3 here is CAWSQADTQYF. The CDR3 DNA follows: TGTGCCTGGAGTCAGGCTGATACGCAGTATTTT. Full variable domain (outside the CDR3, taken from reference TRBV30 and TRBJ2-3): SQTIHQWPATLVQPVGSPLSLECTVEGTSNPNLYWYRQAAGRGLQLLFYSVGIGQISSEVPQNLSASRPQDRQFILSSKKLLLSDSGFYLCAWSQADTQYFGPGTRLTVL.

V is TRBV6-1 and J is TRBJ1-1, with D perhaps TRBD1 (6 bases). This CDR3 has 14 residues. The V gene lost 5 bases and the J gene lost 4 bases, with 14 bases spanning the gap. The germline gives CDR1 MNHNS, CDR2 SASEGT. The CDR3 protein is CASSFRGGSTEAFF. The CDR3 DNA sequence: TGTGCCAGCAGTTTTAGGGGGGGAAGCACTGAAGCTTTCTTT.

V and J are TRBV11-2 and TRBJ2-7; perhaps D is TRBD1 or TRBD2 (5 bases each). Germline lookup yields CDR1 SGHAT and CDR2 FQNNGV. CDR3 length: 16 residues. V shed 0 bases and J shed 6 bases, with 18 bases lying between them. The DNA for the CDR3 is TGTGCCAGCAGCTTAGAATTCGCTCAGGGACGCGGCGAGCAGTACTTC. Translated, it gives CASSLEFAQGRGEQYF.

The rearrangement uses TRBV5-6 and TRBJ2-3; 10 bases map to TRBD1. V was pared by 0 bases and J by 4 bases, with 11 bases of the junction left unmatched. The CDR3 is made up of 18 amino acids. The germline V gene encodes CDR1 SGHDT and CDR2 YYEEEE. CDR3 region: CASSLGGWYGTGADTQYF. DNA for the CDR3: TGTGCCAGCAGCTTGGGGGGATGGTATGGGACAGGGGCAGATACGCAGTATTTT.

This rearrangement joins TRBV25-1 to TRBJ2-2; tentative D call: TRBD2 (6 bases). Germline V CDR1 and CDR2: MGHDK, SYGVNS. The CDR3 runs 15 residues. V was shortened by 1 base and J by 6 bases, with 12 bases between the two germline ends. DNA of the CDR3: TGTGCCAGCAGTGAATCGGCTAGGGAGGCCGGGGAGCTGTTTTTT. It translates to CASSESAREAGELFF.

This clone was observed a handful of times. This rearrangement joins TRBV6-5 to TRBJ2-2, with 10 bases matching TRBD2. V dropped 6 bases and J dropped 0; count of bases not matched to a gene: 1. The CDR3 is made up of 15 amino acids. Germline loops: CDR1 MNHEY, CDR2 SVGAGI. CDR3 DNA sequence: TGTGCCAGCAGCCTAGCGGGAGCGAACACCGGGGAGCTGTTTTTT. This encodes CASSLAGANTGELFF.

This chain links TRBV30 with TRBJ1-5, with D unresolved. Trimming cost V 3 bases and J 0 bases, with 9 bases left between them. The germline V gene has CDR1 GTSNPN and CDR2 SVGIG (reference sequence). The CDR3 contains 14 residues. The CDR3 here is CAWSREYSNQPQHF. In nucleotides, the CDR3 is TGTGCCTGGAGCCGTGAATATAGCAATCAGCCCCAGCATTTT.

The sample holds a few counts of this clone. This CDR3 is also generated by other DNA sequences in the sample. This chain links TRBV28 with TRBJ1-1; tentatively, D is TRBD1 (5 bases). The CDR3 is 13 amino acids. Trimming left V 3 bases short and J 1 base short, with 6 bases between. In germline, CDR1 is MDHEN, CDR2 SYDVKM. The CDR3 loop reads CASSFGGNTEAFF. The CDR3 DNA is TGTGCCAGCAGTTTTGGGGGGAACACTGAAGCTTTCTTT.

The chain carries TRBV28 and TRBJ1-3; D not resolved. Germline CDR1 MDHEN, CDR2 SYDVKM. CDR3 length: 15 amino acids. Between the trimmed V and J ends, which lost 5 bases and 2 bases, there was a span of 13 bases. DNA for the CDR3: TGTGCCAGCAGTCCCCCGAGTCTAGCTGGAAACACCATATATTTT. This sequence encodes CASSPPSLAGNTIYF.

The V call is TRBV5-8, the J call TRBJ2-5; D gene uncertain. CDR3 length: 17 amino acids. The V end lost 7 bases, the J end lost 4 bases, and 26 bases lay between the germline ends. Germline loops: CDR1 SGHTS, CDR2 YDEGEE. The CDR3 region is CASHPRTSTDVGETQYF. The CDR3, as DNA: TGTGCCAGCCACCCTCGCACAAGTACCGACGTGGGAGAGACCCAGTACTTC.

With respect to this clone: A much larger clone sits a single nucleotide away, making a read error possible. Other DNA sequences in this specimen translate into the identical CDR3. The V gene is TRBV28, the J gene TRBJ2-7, with 7 bases aligning to TRBD1. The CDR3 consists of 12 residues. The V gene's germline CDR1 is MDHEN and CDR2 SYDVKM. The trim removed 8 bases at V and 4 bases at J, leaving 5 bases unmatched. The CDR3 sequence is CASSGTVYEQYF. In DNA, the CDR3 is TGTGCCAGCTCCGGGACAGTTTACGAGCAGTACTTC.

Only one count was recorded for this clone. The sample holds other DNA sequences that translate to the same CDR3. This chain links TRBV28 with TRBJ1-5; D is perhaps TRBD1 (5 bases). The germline V gene has CDR1 MDHEN and CDR2 SYDVKM. V lost 2 bases to trimming and J lost 3 bases, with 8 bases between them. The CDR3 is 14 residues long. The CDR3 here is CASSLQGFNQPQHF. The CDR3 nucleotides read TGTGCCAGCAGTTTACAGGGTTTCAATCAGCCCCAGCATTTT.

The genes are TRBV4-1 and TRBJ2-2; 7 bases map to TRBD1. CDR3 size: 15 residues. CDR1 is MGHRA, CDR2 YSYEKL, per germline. With V trimmed by 4 bases and J by 5 bases, 7 bases remained unmatched. The CDR3 loop is CASSRPTGTTGELFF. The CDR3 coding sequence is TGCGCCAGCAGCCGACCGACAGGGACGACCGGGGAGCTGTTTTTT.

The CDR3 DNA reads TGTGCCACCTTAGGGAGGGGTTCGTATGGCTACACCTTC. Encoded protein: CATLGRGSYGYTF. The V and J genes are TRBV28 and TRBJ1-2; maybe TRBD1 (5 bases). CDR3 size: 13 residues. CDR1 and CDR2 (germline): MDHEN, SYDVKM. V was trimmed by 10 bases and J by 5 bases, leaving 17 bases between them.

The chain uses TRBV7-9 and TRBJ2-7; the match to TRBD2 covers 10 bases. The CDR3 has 18 amino acids. Losses at the gene ends were 2 bases for V and 0 bases for J; bases not matched to a gene: 10. Germline V CDR1 and CDR2: SEHNR, FQNEAQ (reference sequence). The CDR3 sequence is CASSLRSSGSPRSYEQYF. DNA for the CDR3: TGTGCCAGCAGCTTACGATCTAGCGGGAGCCCACGCTCCTACGAGCAGTACTTC.

V is TRBV28 and J is TRBJ2-7; perhaps TRBD2 as D (5 bases). Trimming removed 2 bases at V and 4 bases at J, with 9 bases between. CDR1 MDHEN and CDR2 SYDVKM come from the germline V gene. The CDR3 loop spans 13 amino acids. CDR3 nucleotide sequence: TGTGCCAGCAGTTTAGGGTGGGAGTACGAGCAGTACTTC. As protein: CASSLGWEYEQYF.

The chain uses TRBV6-6 and TRBJ2-1; either TRBD1 or TRBD2 may fit D (5 bases each). This CDR3 has 12 amino acids. Trimming took off 2 bases at V and 9 bases at J, with 8 bases between the two ends. Germline loops: CDR1 MNHNY, CDR2 SVGAGI (reference sequence). This chain's CDR3 is CASSYMRGEQFF. The DNA for the CDR3 is TGTGCCAGCAGTTACATGAGGGGTGAGCAGTTCTTC.

The chain employs TRBV19 and TRBJ1-3; no clear D. This CDR3 region has 15 residues. Trimming took off 6 bases at V and 3 bases at J, with 15 bases between the two ends. Per the germline V gene, CDR1 is LNHDA and CDR2 is SQIVND (reference sequence). The CDR3 spells CASRGADFLGNTIYF. The CDR3 bases are TGTGCCAGTAGGGGAGCGGATTTTCTTGGAAACACCATATATTTT.

This sequence joins TRBV5-4 and TRBJ1-1; a weak D match, TRBD1 (5 bases). This CDR3 spans 15 amino acids. V lost 1 base, J lost 1 base, and 11 bases lay in between. Germline V gene lookup returns CDR1 SGHNT and CDR2 YYREEE (reference sequence). Here the CDR3 reads CASSLSSGSNTEAFF. The CDR3 coding sequence is TGTGCCAGCAGCTTGAGTTCAGGGTCGAACACTGAAGCTTTCTTT.

This clone was observed once. The V gene is TRBV4-1, the J gene TRBJ2-7; D perhaps matches TRBD2 (6 bases). The CDR3 has 16 residues. V was trimmed by 0 bases and J by 3 bases, leaving 15 bases between them. The germline V gene encodes CDR1 MGHRA and CDR2 YSYEKL. The CDR3 loop reads CASSQDLPVADYEQYF. The CDR3 DNA reads as TGCGCCAGCAGCCAAGATCTTCCGGTAGCGGACTACGAGCAGTACTTC.

The chain carries TRBV2 and TRBJ1-4, with a weak D call TRBD1 (6 bases). Germline values: CDR1 SNHLY, CDR2 FYNNEI. V lost 6 bases and J 0 bases, leaving 23 bases between the germline ends. There are 19 residues in the CDR3. The CDR3 is CASSRLTRGGSSTNEKLFF. The CDR3 bases are TGTGCCAGCAGCCGATTAACTAGGGGGGGCAGCTCAACTAATGAAAAACTGTTTTTT. Supplemented by reference TRBV2 and TRBJ1-4, the full variable domain reads EPEVTQTPSHQVTQMGQEVILRCVPISNHLYFYWYRQILGQKVEFLVSFYNNEISEKSEIFDDQFSVERPDGSNFTLKIRSTKLEDSAMYFCASSRLTRGGSSTNEKLFFGSGTQLSVL.

J is TRBJ2-7 and V is TRBV27; 10 bases fit TRBD2. The J segment lost 2 bases and the V segment lost 6 bases, leaving 10 bases of the junction unmatched. Germline CDR1 and CDR2: MNHEY and SMNVEV (reference sequence). The CDR3 runs 16 residues. The CDR3 DNA follows: TGTGCCAGCAGAGAAAAACCCGGGACTAGCGCCTACGAGCAGTACTTC. Its protein is CASREKPGTSAYEQYF.

This sequence joins TRBV5-1 and TRBJ2-7; 11 bases are a match to TRBD2. This CDR3 comprises 17 residues. With 3 bases clipped from V and 3 bases from J, the junction kept 11 bases outside the gene matches. Germline values: CDR1 SGHRS, CDR2 YFSETQ. CDR3 sequence: CASSWSSGRAPNYEQYF. The DNA for the CDR3 is TGCGCCAGCAGCTGGAGTAGCGGGAGGGCCCCCAACTACGAGCAGTACTTC.

V and J are TRBV18 and TRBJ1-3; D is ambiguous. The CDR3 extends over 14 amino acids. The germline V gene has CDR1 KGHSH and CDR2 LQKENI. Between the trimmed V and J ends, which lost 0 bases and 4 bases, there was a span of 7 bases. Written as DNA, the CDR3 is TGTGCCAGCTCACCACCGACAAGGGGAAACACCATATATTTT. This translates into CASSPPTRGNTIYF.

V usage is TRBV7-9 and J usage is TRBJ2-7; the match to TRBD2 covers 9 bases. This CDR3 has 14 residues. Trimming at V came to 3 bases and at J to 3 bases, leaving 3 bases not matched to a gene. Germline loops: CDR1 SEHNR, CDR2 FQNEAQ (reference sequence). CDR3 nucleotide sequence: TGTGCCAGCAGCTTGGCTAGCGGGAACTACGAGCAGTACTTC. This encodes CASSLASGNYEQYF.

There are a few counts of this clone. This chain links TRBV9 with TRBJ1-5; D is possibly TRBD1 (6 bases). The CDR3 totals 14 residues. CDR1 is SGDLS, CDR2 YYNGEE, per germline. Trimming took off 3 bases at V and 1 base at J, with 8 bases between the two ends. The CDR3 here is CASSEGTSNQPQHF. The CDR3 DNA follows: TGTGCCAGCAGCGAAGGGACAAGCAATCAGCCCCAGCATTTT.